The 6 T cell receptor beta chains below all came from one sample that was sequenced in a study of blood T cell repertoires in COVID-19. This table comes from immunoSEQ multiplex PCR, and its TCRdb copy is limited to in-frame clones, with some not included. The sample carries 190,000 or so clones, about 81% recorded once. What was sequenced was peripheral blood. These receptors were obtained from an elderly woman with COVID-19, enrolled during active disease.

The CDR3 is CASSLEGGGPFF. DNA for the CDR3: TGTGCCAGCAGCTTAGAGGGCGGGGGCCCCTTCTTC. This chain links TRBV7-9 with TRBJ2-1; possible D gene TRBD2, 7 bases. V dropped 1 base and J dropped 16 bases, with 14 bases sitting between them. Germline lookup yields CDR1 SEHNR and CDR2 FQNEAQ (reference sequence). The CDR3 has 12 amino acids. Supplemented by reference TRBV7-9 and TRBJ2-1, the full variable domain reads DTGVSQNPRHKITKRGQNVTFRCDPISEHNRLYWYRQTLGQGPEFLTYFQNEAQLEKSRLLSDRFSAERPKGSFSTLEIQRTEQGDSAMYLCASSLEGGGPFFGPGTRLTVL.

This clone is a singleton in its sample. V and J are TRBV5-6 and TRBJ2-1, with D perhaps TRBD2 (7 bases). CDR1 and CDR2 from the germline V gene are SGHDT and YYEEEE. Trimming cost V 2 bases and J 4 bases, with 13 bases left between them. The CDR3 sequence is 15 residues long. This CDR3 reads CASSFIGGPYNEQFF. The CDR3 DNA reads as TGTGCCAGCAGCTTTATCGGGGGGCCATACAATGAGCAGTTCTTC.

This clone was picked up a small number of times. The chain links TRBV5-1 to TRBJ2-7; 11 bases are a match to TRBD2. CDR3 length: 14 residues. The ends lost 5 bases at V and 3 bases at J; junction bases unmatched: 4. Per germline, CDR1 SGHRS and CDR2 YFSETQ. This CDR3 is CASRAGTSGYEQYF. The CDR3 DNA follows: TGCGCCAGCAGGGCCGGGACTAGCGGCTACGAGCAGTACTTC.

The V and J genes are TRBV19 and TRBJ2-1; 7 nucleotides align to TRBD1. The CDR3 has 15 amino acids. Germline loops: CDR1 LNHDA, CDR2 SQIVND (reference sequence). V lost 3 bases and J lost 2; bases outside the gene matches: 4. For the CDR3, the DNA is TGTGCCAGTAGTATTGAGGGACAGCCCTACAATGAGCAGTTCTTC. Translating gives CASSIEGQPYNEQFF.

The chain joins TRBV27 to TRBJ1-1, with TRBD1 as a possible D gene (6 bases). Trimming cost V 5 bases and J 3 bases, with 10 bases left between them. The CDR3 is 13 residues long. CDR1 and CDR2 from the germline V gene are MNHEY and SMNVEV (reference sequence). The CDR3 bases are TGTGCCAGCAGTGCCTACAGGGACACTGAAGCTTTCTTT. Translation: CASSAYRDTEAFF.

This clone was counted at least ten times. The V gene is TRBV7-7, the J gene TRBJ2-5; perhaps TRBD2 as D (5 bases). The CDR3 contains 13 residues. Germline lookup yields CDR1 SSHAT and CDR2 FNYEAQ (reference sequence). V was cut by 2 bases and J by 5 bases, with 9 bases left in between. Here the CDR3 reads CASSLNPGETQYF. In DNA form, the CDR3 reads TGTGCCAGCAGCTTAAACCCGGGGGAGACCCAGTACTTC.